The source of this T cell receptor (beta chain) is a study of blood T cell repertoires in COVID-19. Overall study context: COVID-19 samples collected from the United States, Italy and Spain covered acute and convalescent phases. Sample material is recorded as cDNA or gDNA derived from T cells, B-cell-depleted T cells, or PBMCs.

The CDR3 consists of 12 residues. Trimming took 7 bases from V and 6 from J, leaving 12 bases between them. Germline assignment: CDR1 MNHEY and CDR2 SVGAGI. In the original workflow: Reference gene primer amplification gave nucleated cell count estimates. Produced via immunoSEQ multiplex PCR; TCRdb's table is partial and in-frame only. From that table come the V and J calls and clone size; the DNA was used to work out D and trimming. The table has more than 85,000 clones, roughly 88% seen once; the top ten hold 25%. This receptor was taken from a man in his fifties or sixties with acute or convalescent COVID-19. This rearrangement joins TRBV6-5 to TRBJ1-2; maybe TRBD1 (6 bases). What was sequenced was peripheral blood. CDR3 sequence reads: CASTQQGNGYTF. The DNA of the CDR3 is TGTGCCAGCACTCAACAGGGAAATGGCTACACCTTC.